Listed here are 23 T cell receptor beta chains from one sample, sequenced in a study of human T cells and chemical hapten exposure (dated by TCRdb to the early 2020s). The sample's time point, from its label and the paper: pre-sensitization, week 0. According to the study, the label for this sample's treatment or condition signals: therapeutic diphenylcyclopropenone sensitization with weekly scalp DPC. Libraries were prepared through RACE. Sequenced on a NextSeq 500. TCRdb itself trimmed the public reads at Q25 with fastp, ran MiXCR and retained productive beta chains. Each CDR3 protein appears once, grouped with its most common genes and DNA. For this sample there are 350,000 to 450,000 distinct CDR3 sequences; more than 4.5% appear just once. The ten largest account for just over 2.5% of the sample. The sample in question was whole blood, obtained in connection with sensitization to the hapten diphenylcyclopropenone (DPC). The receptors here all came from a woman aged 45-65 years with alopecia areata. Some clones in this sample may be carry-over from other donors' samples.

This chain uses TRBV6-2 or TRBV6-3 with TRBJ2-1; D may correspond to TRBD1 or TRBD2 (6 bases each). Germline-derived CDR1 and CDR2 are MNHEY and SVGEGT. The V and J ends lost 6 bases and 0 bases respectively, with 9 bases between them. The length of the CDR3 is 14 residues. CDR3 residues: CASRQGGSYNEQFF. The CDR3, as DNA: TGTGCCAGCAGACAGGGAGGCTCCTACAATGAGCAGTTCTTC.

This clonotype was observed at least ten times. The gene calls are TRBV7-3 and TRBJ2-6, with D hard to call. The germline gives CDR1 SGHTA, CDR2 FQGTGA. Trimming removed 1 base at V and 4 bases at J, with 11 bases between. This CDR3 is built from 16 residues. The CDR3 loop is CASSLKTGSGANVLTF. In DNA form, the CDR3 reads TGTGCCAGCAGCTTAAAGACGGGTTCAGGGGCCAACGTCCTGACTTTC.

The sample holds many counts of this clonotype. This sequence joins TRBV7-2 and TRBJ1-4; TRBD1 agrees at 10 bases. Germline V gene data show CDR1 as SGHTA and CDR2 as FQGNSA. The CDR3 sequence is 15 residues long. J lost 8 bases, V lost 4 bases, and 7 bases had no gene match. CDR3 sequence (DNA): TGTGCCAGCAGCTCGGCGGGGACAGGGGAGGAAAAACTGTTTTTT. Amino acid sequence: CASSSAGTGEEKLFF.

This clonotype was seen repeatedly, ten times or more. V usage is TRBV2 and J usage is TRBJ1-5, with 7 positions matching TRBD1. The germline gives CDR1 SNHLY, CDR2 FYNNEI. This CDR3 has 14 amino acids. J gave up 1 base and V 11 bases, and 8 bases lay outside the gene matches. The CDR3 region is CASSGTASNQPQHF. The CDR3 nucleotides are TGTGCCTCATCCGGGACAGCCAGCAATCAGCCCCAGCATTTT.

This clonotype was found many times. The V call is TRBV10-3, the J call TRBJ1-3; unclear D gene. The CDR3 is 13 residues long. Germline V gene sequence: CDR1 ENHRY, CDR2 SYGVKD. CDR3 in amino acids: CASIGQVGNTIYF. The CDR3, as DNA: TGTGCATCGATAGGCCAGGTGGGAAACACCATATATTTT.

The chain links TRBV11-2 to TRBJ2-3; D is uncertain. This CDR3 has 12 amino acids. The V end lost 6 bases, the J end lost 5 bases, and 9 bases lay between the germline ends. CDR1 and CDR2 (germline): SGHAT, FQNNGV. CDR3 residues: CASRGFEDTQYF. The CDR3, as DNA: TGTGCCAGCAGGGGGTTCGAAGATACGCAGTATTTT.

The table lists this clonotype with many counts. The chain has TRBV12-5 and TRBJ1-6; D is ambiguous. Germline lookup yields CDR1 LGHNT and CDR2 FRNRAP. There are 17 residues in the CDR3. V was clipped by 0 bases and J by 9 bases, with 18 bases between them. In DNA, the CDR3 is TGTGCTAGTGGTTTGGTAGTACAGCCCGGGTTGGGTTCACCCCTCCACTTT. Translating it yields CASGLVVQPGLGSPLHF.

The rearrangement uses TRBV5-4 and TRBJ1-2; D perhaps matches TRBD1 (5 bases). CDR3 length: 14 amino acids. Germline loops: CDR1 SGHNT, CDR2 YYREEE (reference sequence). V was clipped by 3 bases and J by 1 base, with 10 bases between them. The CDR3 DNA reads as TGTGCCAGCAGCTCACAGACAGATAACTATGGCTACACCTTC. It encodes CASSSQTDNYGYTF.

This clonotype was found many times. The chain links TRBV3-1 to TRBJ2-7, with TRBD2 as a possible D gene (6 bases). The CDR3 contains 14 residues. Between the trimmed V and J ends, which lost 2 bases and 3 bases, there was a span of 11 bases. Germline CDR1 reads LGHDT; CDR2 reads YNNKEL (reference sequence). Written as DNA, the CDR3 is TGTGCCAGCAGCCAAACCAGGAGGGGCTACGAGCAGTACTTC. Amino acid sequence: CASSQTRRGYEQYF.

This chain uses TRBV27 with TRBJ2-7, with 8 bases that match TRBD2. Germline lookup yields CDR1 MNHEY and CDR2 SMNVEV (reference sequence). After removal of 4 bases from V and 0 bases from J, the junction contained 5 bases not matched to a gene. The CDR3 is 15 amino acids. The CDR3 nucleotides are TGTGCCAGCAGTTCAAGCGGGGGTGTCTCCTACGAGCAGTACTTC. Its protein product is CASSSSGGVSYEQYF.

The V gene is TRBV6-1, the J gene TRBJ2-3; D call uncertain. Trimming removed 0 bases from V and 1 base from J, with 5 bases in between. Germline values: CDR1 MNHNS, CDR2 SASEGT. The CDR3 has 14 amino acids. The CDR3 spells CASSEAPRTDTQYF. CDR3 in DNA: TGTGCCAGCAGTGAAGCCCCCCGCACAGATACGCAGTATTTT.

This clonotype was counted only a few times. This chain connects TRBV4-1 to TRBJ1-1, with a possible D match to TRBD1 (5 bases). The CDR3 has 15 amino acids. In germline, CDR1 is MGHRA, CDR2 YSYEKL. V lost 0 bases, J lost 4 bases, and 12 bases lay in between. Written as DNA, the CDR3 is TGCGCCAGCAGCCAAGATGGGGCAGGGATCACTGAAGCTTTCTTT. Amino acid sequence: CASSQDGAGITEAFF.

This clonotype occurred many times. The chain links TRBV6-2 or TRBV6-3 to TRBJ1-2, with D possibly matching TRBD1 (5 bases). Germline V gene data show CDR1 as MNHEY and CDR2 as SVGEGT. V was clipped by 7 bases and J by 2 bases, with 14 bases between them. This CDR3 contains 14 residues. CDR3 in DNA: TGTGCCAGCACTGGGACGAGATCGAACTATGGCTACACCTTC. This encodes CASTGTRSNYGYTF.

This clonotype was seen at least ten times. This rearrangement joins TRBV20-1 to TRBJ2-1; D may be TRBD2 (5 bases). Germline CDR1 reads DFQATT; CDR2 reads SNEGSKA (reference sequence). V was pared by 8 bases and J by 10 bases, with 21 bases between. This CDR3 has 13 residues. This chain's CDR3 is CSTADSGTGEQFF. In nucleotides, the CDR3 is TGCAGTACCGCCGACTCGGGAACTGGGGAGCAGTTCTTC.

This clonotype was observed many times. V usage is TRBV10-3 and J usage is TRBJ2-3; TRBD1 agrees at 8 bases. This CDR3 is built from 16 residues. Germline values: CDR1 ENHRY, CDR2 SYGVKD. The V segment lost 3 bases and the J segment 3 bases; nucleotides outside the gene matches: 8. The CDR3 DNA is TGTGCCATCAGTGAAGCCACAGGGGGACCGACAGATACGCAGTATTTT. This codes for CAISEATGGPTDTQYF.

The table lists this clonotype with a few counts. The V call is TRBV5-1, the J call TRBJ2-3, with a weak D call TRBD2 (6 bases). This CDR3 spans 18 amino acids. The germline V gene has CDR1 SGHRS and CDR2 YFSETQ. Trimming took off 4 bases at V and 0 bases at J, with 21 bases between the two ends. This CDR3 reads CASSPQGPLAFSTDTQYF. The CDR3 DNA is TGCGCCAGCAGCCCCCAAGGCCCACTAGCCTTTAGCACAGATACGCAGTATTTT.

Only a few counts were recorded for this clonotype. The gene calls are TRBV6-6 and TRBJ2-5; the D gene is possibly TRBD1 (5 bases). Trimming removed 4 bases from V and 4 bases from J, with 10 bases in between. CDR1 and CDR2 (germline): MNHNY, SVGAGI (reference sequence). The CDR3 contains 13 residues. The CDR3 loop is CASSSRGVETQYF. The CDR3, as DNA: TGTGCCAGCAGTTCAAGGGGCGTAGAGACCCAGTACTTC.

At least ten counts were recorded for this clonotype. This chain joins TRBV5-6 and TRBJ2-7; perhaps TRBD1 as D (5 bases). Trimming shortened V by 4 bases and J by 1 base, and 12 bases separated the two germline ends. This CDR3 region has 14 residues. From germline, CDR1 is SGHDT and CDR2 YYEEEE. CDR3 sequence: CASSLLGQSYEQYF. The CDR3 region has the DNA TGTGCCAGCAGCCTGCTGGGGCAGTCCTACGAGCAGTACTTC.

This clonotype was counted a few times. This chain links TRBV5-8 with TRBJ1-5; TRBD1 agrees at 7 bases. Germline V lookup: CDR1 SGHTS, CDR2 YDEGEE. Trimming cost V 4 bases and J 7 bases; bases outside gene matches: 11. The CDR3 sequence is 15 residues long. Written as DNA, the CDR3 is TGTGCCAGCAGCCCGAGGGGCAGGGGGAAACAGCCCCAGCATTTT. It codes for CASSPRGRGKQPQHF.

This clonotype showed up just a few times. This rearrangement joins TRBV20-1 to TRBJ1-6; possible D gene TRBD1, 6 bases. This CDR3 spans 13 amino acids. The V and J ends lost 5 bases and 9 bases respectively, with 14 bases between them. The germline CDR1 and CDR2 sequences are DFQATT and SNEGSKA (reference sequence). CDR3 protein: CSAPREGVSPLHF. The DNA of the CDR3 is TGCAGTGCTCCCCGTGAGGGGGTTTCACCCCTCCACTTT.

The chain combines TRBV29-1 with TRBJ2-7; TRBD1 aligns across 8 bases. This CDR3 is built from 15 residues. V was clipped by 0 bases and J by 7 bases; unmatched bases: 11. The germline V gene encodes CDR1 SQVTM and CDR2 ANQGSEA. CDR3 DNA sequence: TGCAGCGTTGAAGAAGGGGGGACAGGACTTGTTGAGCAGTACTTC. The encoded protein is CSVEEGGTGLVEQYF.

Concerning this clonotype: This may be a read error: a much more frequent sequence differs by one nucleotide. The V and J genes are TRBV6-1 and TRBJ1-2; D gene ambiguous. The germline V gene encodes CDR1 MNHNS and CDR2 SASEGT. Trimming cost V 1 base and J 4 bases, with 10 bases left between them. This CDR3 region has 14 residues. DNA of the CDR3: TGTGCCAGCAGTGAAGTGCGGGGTCTCTATGGCTACACCTTC. Translation gives CASSEVRGLYGYTF.

The chain is built from TRBV5-4 and TRBJ1-1, with 7 bases identical to TRBD1. This CDR3 is built from 16 residues. V was clipped by 4 bases and J by 3 bases; unmatched bases: 12. Per the germline V gene, CDR1 is SGHNT and CDR2 is YYREEE (reference sequence). The CDR3 DNA reads as TGTGCCAGCAGCCCCCAACCCGACAGGGAGGACACTGAAGCTTTCTTT. It specifies CASSPQPDREDTEAFF.